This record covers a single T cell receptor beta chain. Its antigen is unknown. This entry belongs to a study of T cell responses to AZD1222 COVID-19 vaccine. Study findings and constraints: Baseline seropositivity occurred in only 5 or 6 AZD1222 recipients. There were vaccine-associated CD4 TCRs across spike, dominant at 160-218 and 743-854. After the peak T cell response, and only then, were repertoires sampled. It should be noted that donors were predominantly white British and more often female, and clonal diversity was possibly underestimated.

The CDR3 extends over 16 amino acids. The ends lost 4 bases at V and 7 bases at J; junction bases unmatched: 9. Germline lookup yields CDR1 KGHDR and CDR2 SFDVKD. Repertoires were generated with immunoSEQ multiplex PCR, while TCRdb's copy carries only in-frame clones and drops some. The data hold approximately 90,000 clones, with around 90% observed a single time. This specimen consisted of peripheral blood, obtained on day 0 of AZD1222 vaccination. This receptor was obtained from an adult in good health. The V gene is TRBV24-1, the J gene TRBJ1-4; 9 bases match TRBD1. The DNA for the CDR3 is TGTGCCACCAGTGACGGGACAGGGTCTTCATTTGAAAAACTGTTTTTT. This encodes CATSDGTGSSFEKLFF.